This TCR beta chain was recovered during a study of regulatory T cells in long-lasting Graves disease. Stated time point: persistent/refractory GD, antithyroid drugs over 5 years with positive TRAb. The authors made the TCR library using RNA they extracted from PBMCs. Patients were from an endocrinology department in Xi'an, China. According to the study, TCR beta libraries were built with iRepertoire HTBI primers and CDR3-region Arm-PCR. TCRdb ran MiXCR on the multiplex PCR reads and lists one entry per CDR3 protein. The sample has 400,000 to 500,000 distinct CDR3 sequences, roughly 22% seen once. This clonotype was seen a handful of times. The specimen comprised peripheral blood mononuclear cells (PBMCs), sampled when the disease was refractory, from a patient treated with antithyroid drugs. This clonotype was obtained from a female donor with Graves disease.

The CDR3 coding sequence is TGTGCCATCAGTGAGTTGTTAGACGCGGCCGGGGAGCTGTTTTTT. Protein: CAISELLDAAGELFF. The chain combines TRBV10-3 with TRBJ2-2; D remains unclear. The CDR3 consists of 15 residues. The germline V gene has CDR1 ENHRY and CDR2 SYGVKD. The V end was cut by 1 base, the J end by 6 bases, with 12 bases between.